This T cell receptor beta chain was documented in a study of blood T cell repertoires in COVID-19. Across the whole study: Acute and convalescent COVID-19 specimens originated in the United States, Italy and Spain. Sources were T cells, B-cell-depleted T cells, or PBMCs; the material itself was cDNA or gDNA.

Original handling: How many nucleated cells were present was estimated from reference gene primer amplification. Measured with immunoSEQ multiplex PCR; TCRdb has only the in-frame clones, and not every one. That table gives V, J and clone size, and the DNA gave D and trimming. The sample lists more than 150,000 clones, 85% to 95% occurring once. Trimming cost V 0 bases and J 4 bases, with 2 bases left between them. Germline loops: CDR1 SGHNT, CDR2 YYREEE (reference sequence). The CDR3 length is 13 residues. The sequence was collected from a man aged 25 to 45 with COVID-19, enrolled during active disease. Sequencing was performed on peripheral blood. The J gene is TRBJ2-6, the V gene TRBV5-4; D uncertain. In DNA, the CDR3 is TGTGCCAGCAGCTTGGTAGGGGCCAACGTCCTGACTTTC. Encoded protein: CASSLVGANVLTF.